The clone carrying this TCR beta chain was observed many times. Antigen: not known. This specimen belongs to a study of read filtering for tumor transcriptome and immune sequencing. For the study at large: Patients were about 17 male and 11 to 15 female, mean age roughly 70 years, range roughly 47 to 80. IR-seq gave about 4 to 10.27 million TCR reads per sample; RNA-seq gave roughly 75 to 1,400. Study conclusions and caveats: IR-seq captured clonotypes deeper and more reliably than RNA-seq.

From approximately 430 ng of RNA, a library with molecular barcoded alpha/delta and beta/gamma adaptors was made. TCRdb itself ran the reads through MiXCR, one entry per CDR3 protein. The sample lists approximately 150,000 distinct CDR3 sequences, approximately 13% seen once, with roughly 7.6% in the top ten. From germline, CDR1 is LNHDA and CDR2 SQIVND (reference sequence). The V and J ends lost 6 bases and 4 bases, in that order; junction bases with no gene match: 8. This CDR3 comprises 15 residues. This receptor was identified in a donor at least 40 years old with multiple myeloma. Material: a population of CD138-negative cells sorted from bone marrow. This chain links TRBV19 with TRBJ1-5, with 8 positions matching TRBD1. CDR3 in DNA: TGTGCCAGTAGACCGACAGGGGAGGGAAATCAGCCCCAGCATTTT. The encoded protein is CASRPTGEGNQPQHF.